A selection of T cell receptor beta chains follows, all from one sample in a study of cytomegalovirus exposure and HLA in healthy donors. Produced via immunoSEQ multiplex PCR; TCRdb's table is partial and in-frame only. The data show 90,000 or so clones, 82% seen once. Sequencing used PBMCs. The origin of the receptors is a man aged 45-65 years in good health and CMV-seronegative. Each CDR3 is given with its conserved first and last residue. The order of the fields is CDR3 protein, CDR3 DNA, D gene, clone size, J gene, V gene. The D gene is left open where the match is weak. Some rows mark clone size as missing; the rest say once, few, many or name a class of expanded clone.

CAGKRGGAKDEKLFF,TGTGCCGGGAAAAGGGGGGGCGCAAAGGATGAAAAACTGTTTTTT,NA,NA,TRBJ1-4,TRBV28
CASRSDSYGELFF,TGCGCCAGCCGATCAGACTCGTACGGGGAGCTGTTTTTT,NA,NA,TRBJ2-2,TRBV5-1
CASSLNPPGGVGTEAFF,TGCGCCAGCAGCTTGAACCCTCCCGGGGGAGTAGGGACTGAAGCTTTCTTT,NA,few,TRBJ1-1,TRBV5-1
CASSPGQTGNTIYF,TGTGCCAGCTCACCCGGACAAACTGGAAACACCATATATTTT,NA,NA,TRBJ1-3,TRBV18
CASSVRRGPSNTGELFF,TGTGCCAGCAGCGTAAGGAGGGGGCCCTCGAACACCGGGGAGCTGTTTTTT,NA,NA,TRBJ2-2,TRBV11-2
CASSITARGGYEQYF,TGTGCCAGTAGTATAACTGCCAGGGGCGGTTACGAGCAGTACTTC,NA,NA,TRBJ2-7,TRBV19
CASSGSSGSSYNEQFF,TGTGCCAGCAGTGGCTCTAGCGGGAGCTCCTACAATGAGCAGTTCTTC,TRBD2,NA,TRBJ2-1,TRBV28
CASSRGGEMDHEQFF,TGTGCCAGCAGCCGGGGGGGGGAGATGGATCATGAGCAGTTCTTC,TRBD2,NA,TRBJ2-1,TRBV13
CASSGGTEGEQFF,TGCGCCAGCAGCGGAGGGACGGAGGGTGAGCAGTTCTTC,NA,NA,TRBJ2-1,TRBV5-1
CASKGFSGNTIYF,TGTGCCAGCAAGGGGTTCTCTGGAAACACCATATATTTT,NA,NA,TRBJ1-3,TRBV28
CASKVTGAGANVLTF,TGTGCCAGCAAGGTGACAGGGGCGGGGGCCAACGTCCTGACTTTC,TRBD1,NA,TRBJ2-6,TRBV27
CASSPAPGTYEQYF,TGTGCCAGCAGTCCCGCCCCGGGAACCTACGAGCAGTACTTC,NA,NA,TRBJ2-7,TRBV27
CASSLQAGGETQYF,TGTGCCAGCAGCTTACAAGCGGGCGGGGAGACCCAGTACTTC,NA,NA,TRBJ2-5,TRBV7-2
CSVESGSSYEQYF,TGCAGCGTTGAGAGCGGGAGCTCCTACGAGCAGTACTTC,TRBD2,NA,TRBJ2-7,TRBV29-1
CASSSDRGLSGGYNEQFF,TGCGCCAGCAGTTCGGACAGGGGACTTAGCGGGGGGTACAATGAGCAGTTCTTC,NA,NA,TRBJ2-1,TRBV5-1
CSSSLAPTGKSYEQYF,TGTTCCAGCAGCTTAGCGCCGACAGGGAAGTCCTACGAGCAGTACTTC,TRBD1,NA,TRBJ2-7,TRBV7-9
CASSESPGQGPYEQYF,TGTGCCAGCAGTGAAAGCCCGGGACAGGGCCCCTACGAGCAGTACTTC,TRBD1,NA,TRBJ2-7,TRBV2
CASSPGGTDSNQPQHF,TGTGCCAGCAGCCCTGGCGGGACAGATAGCAATCAGCCCCAGCATTTT,TRBD1,NA,TRBJ1-5,TRBV28
CASSPLDRLNTGELFF,TGTGCCAGCAGTCCTTTGGACAGGTTGAACACCGGGGAGCTGTTTTTT,TRBD1,NA,TRBJ2-2,TRBV28
CASSTGDATNEKLFF,TGTGCCAGCAGCACAGGGGATGCAACTAATGAAAAACTGTTTTTT,TRBD1,few,TRBJ1-4,TRBV6-6
CSVVTGWSGELFF,TGCAGCGTTGTGACAGGGTGGAGCGGGGAGCTGTTTTTT,TRBD1,NA,TRBJ2-2,TRBV29-1
CASSEAGGAPNEKLFF,TGTGCCAGCAGCGAAGCTGGGGGGGCCCCTAATGAAAAACTATTTTTT,NA,NA,TRBJ1-4,TRBV5-4
CASSLGRAETQYF,TGTGCCAGCAGCTTGGGCAGGGCGGAGACCCAGTACTTC,NA,NA,TRBJ2-5,TRBV5-4
CASSPTGTGPGNTEAFF,TGCGCCAGCAGCCCCACCGGGACAGGGCCAGGGAACACTGAAGCTTTCTTT,TRBD1,NA,TRBJ1-1,TRBV5-1
CASTLMGGNRTQETQYF,TGTGCCAGTACCTTAATGGGGGGGAACAGAACCCAAGAGACCCAGTACTTC,TRBD2,NA,TRBJ2-5,TRBV19